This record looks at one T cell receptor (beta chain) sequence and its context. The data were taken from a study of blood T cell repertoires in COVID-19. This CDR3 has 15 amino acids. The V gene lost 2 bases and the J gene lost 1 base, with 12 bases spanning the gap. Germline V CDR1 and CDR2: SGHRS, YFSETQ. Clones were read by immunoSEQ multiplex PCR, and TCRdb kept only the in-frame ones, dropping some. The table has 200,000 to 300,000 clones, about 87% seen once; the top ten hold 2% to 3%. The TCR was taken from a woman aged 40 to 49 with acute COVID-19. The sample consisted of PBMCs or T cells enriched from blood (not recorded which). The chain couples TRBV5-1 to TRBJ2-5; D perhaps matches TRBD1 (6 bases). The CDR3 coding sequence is TGCGCCAGCAGCTTAGATGGACAGCTCCAAGAGACCCAGTACTTC. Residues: CASSLDGQLQETQYF.